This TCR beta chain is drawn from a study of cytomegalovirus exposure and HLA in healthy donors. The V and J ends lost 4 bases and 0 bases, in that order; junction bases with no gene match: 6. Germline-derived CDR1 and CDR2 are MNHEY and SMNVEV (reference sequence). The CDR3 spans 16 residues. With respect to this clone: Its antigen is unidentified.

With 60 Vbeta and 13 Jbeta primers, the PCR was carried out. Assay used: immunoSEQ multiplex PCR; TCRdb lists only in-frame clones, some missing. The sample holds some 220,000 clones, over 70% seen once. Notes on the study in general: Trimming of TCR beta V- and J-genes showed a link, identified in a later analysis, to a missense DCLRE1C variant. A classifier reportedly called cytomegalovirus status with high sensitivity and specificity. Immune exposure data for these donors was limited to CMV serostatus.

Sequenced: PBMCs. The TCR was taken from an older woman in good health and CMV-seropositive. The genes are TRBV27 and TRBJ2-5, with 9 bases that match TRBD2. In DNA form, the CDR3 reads TGTGCCAGCAGTTGGGCTAGCGGGGAGTACCAAGAGACCCAGTACTTC. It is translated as CASSWASGEYQETQYF.